This T cell receptor beta chain was obtained from a study of blood T cells in healthy people across ages. Overall study findings and caveats: The long-lived group displayed more naive CD4+ cells, plus higher diversity, than the aged donors did. The CMV status of each donor remained undetermined, and this could have confounded shifts in expanded clonotypes. TCR beta diversity per million T cells fell roughly linearly with age.

No fewer than 5 micrograms of total RNA were isolated from every sample. This clonotype is a singleton in its sample. Its specificity is unknown. One end of the junction varies from germline; a read error may be responsible. Then a second PCR, running about 6 to 11 cycles, was carried out with a sample-barcoded 5' primer and a J-beta primer mix. A single record per CDR3 protein comes from TCRdb applying MiXCR to the 5' RACE reads. The table has some 1,800,000 distinct CDR3 sequences, around 40% seen once. Germline-derived CDR1 and CDR2 are SGHTA and FQGTGA. The CDR3 is 14 amino acids. The rearrangement uses TRBV7-3 and TRBJ1-4; 8 bases map to TRBD1. The source material was blood. This clonotype was sampled from a human donor in good health. For the CDR3, the DNA is TGTGCCAGCAGCTCGGGACAGGATTATGAAAAACGGTTTTTT. Residues: CASSSGQDYEKRFF.